This passage covers 16 T cell receptor beta chains from one sample sequenced in a study of prognosis after radiotherapy for stage I lung cancer. Researchers used two-round multiplex PCR to amplify TCR beta CDR3 starting from genomic DNA. First-round PCR employed TRBV- and TRBJ-specific primers for each gene. TCRdb passed the multiplex PCR reads through MiXCR, listing each CDR3 protein once. The sample yields under 30,000 distinct CDR3 sequences, about a third seen once. The sample consisted of PBMCs, taken before or after stereotactic body radiation therapy (not recorded which). The source of these receptors is a donor aged 50 or older with non-small cell lung cancer.

The table lists this clonotype with a few counts. V is TRBV20-1 and J is TRBJ1-6, with D perhaps TRBD1 (6 bases). The germline V and J ends were trimmed by 0 bases and 8 bases, with 14 bases remaining between them. The CDR3 is 15 amino acids. The germline V gene encodes CDR1 DFQATT and CDR2 SNEGSKA (reference sequence). The CDR3 DNA sequence: TGCAGTGCTAGAGACCCCCGACAGGACCATTCACCCCTCCACTTT. It translates to CSARDPRQDHSPLHF.

By share, this clonotype counts as medium-sized. This sequence joins TRBV5-1 and TRBJ2-7, with unresolved D. Germline CDR1 is SGHRS and CDR2 is YFSETQ. The V and J ends lost 0 bases and 4 bases respectively, with 2 bases between them. The CDR3 has 11 amino acids. CDR3 residues: CASSLGYEQYF. CDR3 sequence (DNA): TGCGCCAGCAGCTTGGGGTACGAGCAGTACTTC.

Note on this clonotype: Since the CDR3 does not end with the conserved phenylalanine or tryptophan, this likely comes from a read error. The rearrangement links TRBV24-1 to TRBJ2-3, with no clear D. This CDR3 comprises 13 residues. The V end lost 9 bases, the J end lost 4 bases, and 13 bases lay between the germline ends. Germline V CDR1 and CDR2: KGHDR, SFDVKD. In nucleotides, the CDR3 is TGTGCCACCGAAAGCTGGGCTTCAGATACGCAGTATTCT. This translates into CATESWASDTQYS.

This clonotype was observed at least ten times. The rearrangement uses TRBV29-1 and TRBJ2-3; 7 bases align to TRBD2. J was trimmed by 2 bases and V by 8 bases; bases with no gene match: 13. Germline loops: CDR1 SQVTM, CDR2 ANQGSEA. The length of the CDR3 is 15 residues. Written as DNA, the CDR3 is TGCAGCACCCAGGGAGGGACGAGGAACACAGATACGCAGTATTTT. Encoded protein: CSTQGGTRNTDTQYF.

This clonotype was counted at least ten times. V usage is TRBV5-4 and J usage is TRBJ1-6; 9 positions agree with TRBD1. CDR3 length equals 13 residues. Germline loops: CDR1 SGHNT, CDR2 YYREEE (reference sequence). V shed 6 bases and J 9 bases; nucleotides not matched to a gene: 4. The CDR3 coding sequence is TGTGCCAGCAAGGACAGGGGAGCTTCACCCCTCCACTTT. This codes for CASKDRGASPLHF.

This clonotype appeared a few times. The V gene is TRBV19, the J gene TRBJ1-1; D gene ambiguous. V shed 7 bases and J shed 1 base, with 13 bases lying between them. CDR1 is LNHDA and CDR2 is SQIVND in the germline V gene (reference sequence). The CDR3 length is 14 residues. CDR3 in DNA: TGTGCCAGTACCCCATTCGGTGGGAACACTGAAGCTTTCTTT. This gives the protein CASTPFGGNTEAFF. The complete variable domain, with remaining parts taken from reference TRBV19 and TRBJ1-1, reads DGGITQSPKYLFRKEGQNVTLSCEQNLNHDAMYWYRQDPGQGLRLIYYSQIVNDFQKGDIAEGYSVSREKKESFPLTVTSAQKNPTAFYLCASTPFGGNTEAFFGQGTRLTVV.

About this clonotype: The junction does not match germline at one end; this may be a read error. The chain is built from TRBV5-1 and TRBJ2-3; D gene uncertain. In germline, CDR1 is SGHRS, CDR2 YFSETQ. There are 16 residues in the CDR3. The CDR3 reads CASSLVGNRFADKQYF. The CDR3 DNA sequence: TGCGCCAGCAGCTTGGTGGGGAATAGATTTGCAGATAAGCAGTATTTT.

This clonotype was recorded many times. The chain links TRBV29-1 to TRBJ2-7; tentatively, D is TRBD1 (5 bases). This CDR3 spans 15 amino acids. The V gene lost 6 bases and the J gene lost 3 bases, with 21 bases spanning the gap. The germline V gene has CDR1 SQVTM and CDR2 ANQGSEA. The CDR3 protein is CSVARQGSGYYEQYF. The CDR3 DNA sequence: TGCAGCGTCGCGCGGCAGGGCTCTGGGTACTACGAGCAGTACTTC.

The sample holds many counts of this clonotype. V is TRBV6-4 and J is TRBJ2-3; 8 bases align to TRBD2. CDR3 length equals 15 residues. Trimming took 5 bases from V and 0 from J; bases not matched to a gene: 4. Germline values: CDR1 MRHNA, CDR2 SNTAGT. The DNA for the CDR3 is TGTGCCAGCAGTTTAGCGGGATCTAGCACAGATACGCAGTATTTT. It translates to CASSLAGSSTDTQYF.

Comments on this clonotype: The CDR3 end shows no conserved phenylalanine or tryptophan, and so a read error is likely. V is TRBV12-3 or TRBV12-4 and J is TRBJ1-6, with D uncertain. This CDR3 is 14 amino acids long. V lost 6 bases to trimming and J lost 10 bases, with 16 bases between them. The CDR3 DNA sequence: TGTGCCAGCAGCCTGGGGTTTTGTGCATCACCCCTCCACCTT. Protein: CASSLGFCASPLHL.

Ten or more counts support this clonotype. This rearrangement joins TRBV6-1 to TRBJ2-7, with 10 bases identical to TRBD2. The germline CDR1 and CDR2 sequences are MNHNS and SASEGT. This CDR3 has 15 amino acids. With V trimmed by 6 bases and J by 5 bases, 10 bases remained unmatched. CDR3: CASRRGFSGRHEQYF. CDR3 in DNA: TGTGCCAGCAGACGGGGATTTAGCGGGAGGCACGAGCAGTACTTC.

The sample holds many counts of this clonotype. The V gene is TRBV20-1, the J gene TRBJ1-1; 8 nucleotides line up with TRBD1. V lost 3 bases and J lost 4; bases outside the gene matches: 7. Germline loops: CDR1 DFQATT, CDR2 SNEGSKA (reference sequence). The CDR3 spans 14 residues. CDR3 amino acids: CSAREDRVGTEAFF. CDR3 bases: TGCAGTGCTAGGGAGGACAGGGTAGGCACTGAAGCTTTCTTT.

This chain uses TRBV6-2 or TRBV6-3 with TRBJ2-1; the match to TRBD2 covers 10 bases. With V trimmed by 5 bases and J by 9 bases, 13 bases remained unmatched. The V gene's germline CDR1 is MNHEY and CDR2 SVGEGT. CDR3 length: 16 residues. This chain's CDR3 is CASSRLAGKTPSEQFF. Written as DNA, the CDR3 is TGTGCCAGCAGTCGACTAGCGGGCAAAACTCCCAGTGAGCAGTTCTTC.

This clonotype was seen ten or more times. CDR3 DNA: TGTGCCAGCAGCTTTACAGGGGGCTCTGGAAACACCATATATTTT. Amino acid sequence: CASSFTGGSGNTIYF. The chain couples TRBV7-9 to TRBJ1-3, with 8 positions matching TRBD1. Germline V gene lookup returns CDR1 SEHNR and CDR2 FQNEAQ (reference sequence). This CDR3 comprises 15 residues. V lost 3 bases and J lost 0; bases outside the gene matches: 1.

This clonotype has ten or more counts. This rearrangement joins TRBV27 to TRBJ1-5, with D maybe TRBD1 (5 bases). CDR1 is MNHEY, CDR2 SMNVEV, per germline (reference sequence). Trimming shortened V by 5 bases and J by 6 bases, and 11 bases separated the two germline ends. The CDR3 runs to 13 residues. In nucleotides, the CDR3 is TGTGCCAGCAGTCAGGGAGTAGGTCAGCCCCAGCATTTT. Translation gives CASSQGVGQPQHF.

This clonotype appeared many times. This sequence joins TRBV7-8 and TRBJ1-1; tentatively, D is TRBD1 (6 bases). In germline, CDR1 is SGHVS, CDR2 FQNEAQ. V lost 7 bases, J lost 0 bases, and 15 bases lay in between. The length of the CDR3 is 15 residues. The CDR3: CASTRWGTLNTEAFF. DNA of the CDR3: TGTGCCAGCACCCGGTGGGGGACATTGAACACTGAAGCTTTCTTT.